One sample yielded the 14 T cell receptor beta chains listed below, sequenced in a study of blood T cells in healthy people across ages. It was with a sample-barcoded 5' primer and a J-beta primer mix that a second PCR of about 6 to 11 cycles was run. From the 5' RACE reads, TCRdb called clonotypes with MiXCR, one entry per CDR3 protein. The table includes 1.5 million to 2 million distinct CDR3 sequences, about 39% detected once. The sequenced sample consisted of blood. The receptors come from a human donor in good health.

The rearrangement joins TRBV4-3 to TRBJ1-4; no firm D call. Per germline, CDR1 LGHNA and CDR2 YSLEER. The CDR3 covers 15 residues. V was shortened by 3 bases and J by 3 bases, with 11 bases between the two germline ends. The CDR3 spells CASSQEATSNEKLFF. The DNA for the CDR3 is TGCGCCAGCAGCCAGGAAGCCACCTCTAATGAAAAACTGTTTTTT.

The chain uses TRBV2 and TRBJ2-4, with a possible D match to TRBD1 (5 bases). Germline V gives CDR1 SNHLY, CDR2 FYNNEI. The length of the CDR3 is 13 residues. The ends were cut back, 5 bases at V and 5 bases at J, with 10 bases in the middle. The CDR3 nucleotides are TGTGCCAGCAGTTCGGACACTGAAAACATTCAGTACTTC. This encodes CASSSDTENIQYF.

This chain links TRBV12-3 or TRBV12-4 with TRBJ2-1; D is possibly TRBD1 (7 bases). This CDR3 is 23 amino acids long. The germline V and J ends were trimmed by 2 bases and 0 bases, with 32 bases remaining between them. In DNA, the CDR3 is TGTGCCAGCAGTTTAATTTACGGGTGGGGGGACAGTCAGATTAATAGCTCCTACAATGAGCAGTTCTTC. Protein product: CASSLIYGWGDSQINSSYNEQFF.

This clonotype was seen a few times. The rearrangement links TRBV20-1 to TRBJ2-1, with 9 bases aligning to TRBD2. The J segment lost 0 bases and the V segment lost 2 bases, leaving 8 bases of the junction unmatched. The CDR3 contains 17 residues. Germline values: CDR1 DFQATT, CDR2 SNEGSKA (reference sequence). The CDR3 coding sequence is TGCAGTGCTAGACTAGCGGGGTATACAGGCTCCTACAATGAGCAGTTCTTC. It specifies CSARLAGYTGSYNEQFF.

This clonotype was seen a handful of times. The chain links TRBV10-3 to TRBJ2-7; perhaps TRBD1 as D (6 bases). V was pared by 4 bases and J by 6 bases, with 13 bases between. Looked up from germline, CDR1 is ENHRY and CDR2 is SYGVKD. The CDR3 has 13 residues. CDR3: CAISGSSQGEQYF. The CDR3 nucleotides are TGTGCCATCAGTGGAAGCTCACAGGGCGAGCAGTACTTC.

This chain links TRBV7-2 with TRBJ2-7; 9 bases map to TRBD2. The germline V gene has CDR1 SGHTA and CDR2 FQGNSA. CDR3 size: 15 residues. Trimming took 5 bases from V and 6 from J; bases not matched to a gene: 11. The CDR3 bases are TGTGCCAGCAGCCAACGGCGGGGGGGTTCACGCGAGCAGTACTTC. This gives the protein CASSQRRGGSREQYF.

Of note for this clonotype: The conserved phenylalanine or tryptophan is not found at the CDR3 terminus, so this likely reflects a read error. The chain links TRBV9 to TRBJ2-1; 8 bases are a match to TRBD1. With 3 bases clipped from V and 6 bases from J, the junction kept 5 bases outside the gene matches. The CDR3 length is 14 residues. CDR1 and CDR2 from the germline V gene are SGDLS and YYNGEE. The CDR3 is CASSGPGGSNEQFC. CDR3 nucleotide sequence: TGTGCCAGCAGCGGCCCAGGGGGCTCCAATGAGCAGTTCTGC.

This clonotype was counted a few times. The chain uses TRBV7-2 and TRBJ1-4; no reliable D call. Trimming left V 0 bases short and J 8 bases short, with 13 bases between. CDR1 and CDR2 (germline): SGHTA, FQGNSA. The CDR3 covers 15 residues. The CDR3 DNA sequence: TGTGCCAGCAGCTTAGCTCGGGCTCGGCGAGAAAAACTGTTTTTT. Protein product: CASSLARARREKLFF.

This clonotype turned up a few times. The chain recombines TRBV20-1 with TRBJ1-4; D remains ambiguous. Looked up from germline, CDR1 is DFQATT and CDR2 is SNEGSKA (reference sequence). This CDR3 has 12 residues. V was clipped by 2 bases and J by 5 bases, with 6 bases between them. This chain's CDR3 is CSARQINEKLFF. The CDR3 nucleotides are TGCAGTGCTAGACAGATCAATGAAAAACTGTTTTTT.

This clonotype was observed a few times. The chain uses TRBV29-1 and TRBJ1-1; D gene ambiguous. The CDR3 totals 12 residues. The V end lost 6 bases, the J end lost 0 bases, and 8 bases lay between the germline ends. CDR1 and CDR2 (germline): SQVTM, ANQGSEA. In DNA form, the CDR3 reads TGCAGCGTCACGCGCCTGAACACTGAAGCTTTCTTT. Amino acid sequence: CSVTRLNTEAFF.

This clonotype was counted only a few times. The chain has TRBV6-5 and TRBJ1-2; D perhaps matches TRBD1 (5 bases). V was trimmed by 7 bases and J by 4 bases, leaving 10 bases between them. The CDR3 has 12 amino acids. Germline CDR1 and CDR2: MNHEY and SVGAGI. For the CDR3, the DNA is TGTGCCAGCACCCAGGGTGTCTATGGCTACACCTTC. Its protein is CASTQGVYGYTF.

The genes are TRBV5-1 and TRBJ1-1; no reliable D call. Germline values: CDR1 SGHRS, CDR2 YFSETQ. V lost 0 bases and J lost 10, with 13 bases in between. The CDR3 totals 13 residues. CDR3 DNA sequence: TGCGCCAGCAGCTTGGATGGAAGGAACGTAGCTTTCTTT. The encoded protein is CASSLDGRNVAFF.

This clonotype has just a few counts. This may stem from a read error, because a much larger clone lies one nucleotide away. This rearrangement joins TRBV29-1 to TRBJ2-1, with D possibly matching TRBD1 (6 bases). The germline CDR1 and CDR2 sequences are SQVTM and ANQGSEA. The CDR3 contains 14 residues. Trimming left V 2 bases short and J 8 bases short, with 16 bases between. DNA for the CDR3: TGCAGCGTTGAAATCGGGACAACCGGGGATGAGCAGTTCTTC. This translates into CSVEIGTTGDEQFF.

The chain couples TRBV7-2 to TRBJ1-1, with D hard to call. The CDR3 extends over 13 amino acids. V lost 1 base and J 8 bases, leaving 11 bases between the germline ends. The germline gives CDR1 SGHTA, CDR2 FQGNSA. This chain's CDR3 is CASSLEGTGEAFF. The CDR3 DNA reads as TGTGCCAGCAGCTTAGAAGGAACTGGGGAAGCTTTCTTT.